Listed below are T cell receptor beta chains from one sample, sequenced in a study of T cell responses to AZD1222 COVID-19 vaccine. The data were produced by immunoSEQ multiplex PCR, yet TCRdb's version contains in-frame clones alone and is incomplete. The sample consists of about 120,000 clones, about 92% of them appearing once. Sequencing was performed on peripheral blood, taken on day 0 of AZD1222 vaccination. The origin of the receptors is an adult in good health. CDR3s include the opening cysteine and the closing phenylalanine or tryptophan. D genes are given only for firm matches. Size is stated for part of the rows, as once, few or many counts, or as a class when the clone is expanded.

v_call	clone_size	cdr3_length	d_call	j_call	cdr3_nt	cdr3_aa
TRBV11-2	-	18	TRBD2	TRBJ2-5	TGTGCCAGCAGCTTTCACGGACCCCGGGAGGTGGGGGAAGAGACCCAGTACTTC	CASSFHGPREVGEETQYF
TRBV7-6	-	16	-	TRBJ1-2	TGTGCCAGCAGCTCCGAACCGGGGGGCGACAGCTATGGCTACACCTTC	CASSSEPGGDSYGYTF
TRBV7-8	-	16	TRBD1	TRBJ1-2	TGTGCCAGCAGCTTCGCCGGGACAGCCGGCAACTACGGCTACACCTTC	CASSFAGTAGNYGYTF
TRBV28	-	16	TRBD2	TRBJ2-3	TGTGCCAGCAGTTTTCTAAGGACTAGCACCACAGATACGCAGTATTTT	CASSFLRTSTTDTQYF
TRBV9	-	14	-	TRBJ2-2	TGTGCCAGCAGCCGCAACGAGGACACCGGGGAGCTGTTTTTT	CASSRNEDTGELFF
TRBV28	once	14	-	TRBJ1-6	TGTGCCAGCAGCGGTGACAGGAATAATTCACCCCTCCACTTT	CASSGDRNNSPLHF
TRBV5-1	-	13	-	TRBJ2-7	TGCGCCAGCGCAACTCAGGGGGGATACGAGCAGTACTTC	CASATQGGYEQYF
TRBV6-5	-	13	TRBD1	TRBJ2-7	TGTGCCAGTTTAGCGACAGGGAGCTACGAGCAGTACTTC	CASLATGSYEQYF
TRBV2	once	13	TRBD1	TRBJ2-5	TGTGCCAGCAGGATACAGGGGGAAGAGACCCAGTACTTC	CASRIQGEETQYF
TRBV6-5	-	13	-	TRBJ1-1	TGTGCCTCACACAGGGTGTCGAGGACTGAAGCTTTCTTT	CASHRVSRTEAFF
TRBV4-1	-	16	TRBD1	TRBJ1-1	TGCGCCAGCAGCCCGATTGGACAGGGAGGGCACACTGAAGCTTTCTTT	CASSPIGQGGHTEAFF
TRBV6-1	-	14	-	TRBJ2-7	TGTGCCAGCAGTGAAAGTTTACAGGGCTACGAGCAGTACTTC	CASSESLQGYEQYF
TRBV18	once	13	TRBD2	TRBJ2-1	TGTGCCAGCTCACCACTAGCGGGGAATGAGCAGTTCTTC	CASSPLAGNEQFF
TRBV12-5	-	15	TRBD1	TRBJ2-5	TGTGCTAGTGGTTTGGTCAGGACAGGGGTGGAGACCCAGTACTTC	CASGLVRTGVETQYF
TRBV19	-	16	TRBD2	TRBJ2-3	TGTGCCAGTAGGTACGGTAACGGACTAGCCACAGATACGCAGTATTTT	CASRYGNGLATDTQYF
TRBV16	-	13	-	TRBJ2-5	TGTGCCAGCGACAGCAAGGGGGGAGAGACCCAGTACTTC	CASDSKGGETQYF
TRBV18	-	15	TRBD1	TRBJ1-4	TGTGCCAGCTCACCAGGGACAGGGCTTAATGAAAAACTGTTTTTT	CASSPGTGLNEKLFF
TRBV28	once	16	TRBD2	TRBJ2-5	TGTGCCAGCAGTCCCCCCGCGGGAGTATGGCCCGACGCCCAGTACTTC	CASSPPAGVWPDAQYF
TRBV7-2	-	16	TRBD2	TRBJ2-5	TGTGCCAGCAGCTTATATAGCGGGACTCATCAAGAGACCCAGTACTTC	CASSLYSGTHQETQYF
TRBV25-1	-	15	-	TRBJ2-2	TGTGCCAGCAGTGAAGGGCTCGGGGTGAGCGGGGAGCTGTTTTTT	CASSEGLGVSGELFF
TRBV5-1	-	15	-	TRBJ2-1	TGCGCCAGCAGCTTGAGGGTCGCTTCCTACAATGAGCAGTTCTTC	CASSLRVASYNEQFF
TRBV5-6	-	14	-	TRBJ2-1	TGTGCCAGCAGCTTGTTGAGCTCCTACAATGAGCAGTTCTTC	CASSLLSSYNEQFF
TRBV11-2	-	14	-	TRBJ2-7	TGTGCCAGCAGCTTAGGGCCAAACTCCTACGAGCAGTACTTC	CASSLGPNSYEQYF
TRBV3-1/TRBV3-2	-	14	TRBD2	TRBJ2-7	TGTGCCAGCACGGGTCGGGAGGCCGCATACGAGCAGTACTTC	CASTGREAAYEQYF
TRBV6-2/TRBV6-3	-	19	TRBD2	TRBJ2-7	TGTGCCAGCAGTTACCTGGGGACTAGCGGGAGGTTACCCTCCTACGAGCAGTACTTC	CASSYLGTSGRLPSYEQYF
TRBV19	-	14	-	TRBJ1-4	TGTGCCAGTAGGTATACGGGAATCGATGAAAAACTGTTTTTT	CASRYTGIDEKLFF
TRBV28	-	16	-	TRBJ1-5	TGTGCCAGCAGAGCCCGGGTTGGTGGTAGCAATCAGCCCCAGCATTTT	CASRARVGGSNQPQHF
TRBV5-1	-	16	-	TRBJ2-2	TGCGCCAGCAGCCCACGGGACTCCCCGGGAACCGGGGAGCTGTTTTTT	CASSPRDSPGTGELFF
TRBV9	-	13	-	TRBJ2-2	TGTGCCAGCAGCGTAGTCAGCACCGGGGAGCTGTTTTTT	CASSVVSTGELFF
TRBV3-1/TRBV3-2	-	14	-	TRBJ1-1	TGTGCCAGCAGCCAAGTTGGGCGGGACACTGAAGCTTTCTTT	CASSQVGRDTEAFF
TRBV28	-	14	-	TRBJ1-1	TGTGCCAGCAGGTGGGGGTTCGTGAACACTGAAGCTTTCTTT	CASRWGFVNTEAFF